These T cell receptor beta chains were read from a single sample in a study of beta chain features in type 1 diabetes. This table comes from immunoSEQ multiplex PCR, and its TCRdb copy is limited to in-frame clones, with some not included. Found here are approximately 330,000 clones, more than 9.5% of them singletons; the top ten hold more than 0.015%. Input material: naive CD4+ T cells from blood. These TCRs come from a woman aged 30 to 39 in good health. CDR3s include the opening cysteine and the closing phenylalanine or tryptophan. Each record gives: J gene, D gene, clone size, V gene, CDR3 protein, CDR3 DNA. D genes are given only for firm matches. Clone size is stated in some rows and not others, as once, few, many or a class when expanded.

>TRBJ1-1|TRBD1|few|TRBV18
CASSPPSTGGIGTEAFF
TGTGCCAGCTCACCACCATCGACAGGGGGTATTGGTACTGAAGCTTTCTTT
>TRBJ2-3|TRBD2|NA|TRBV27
CASSLSLPSGRSDTQYF
TGTGCCAGCAGTTTATCCCTCCCCAGCGGGAGATCAGATACGCAGTATTTT
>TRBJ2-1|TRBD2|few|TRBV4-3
CASSQGLAGVYEQFF
TGCGCCAGCAGCCAAGGCCTAGCGGGAGTCTATGAGCAGTTCTTC
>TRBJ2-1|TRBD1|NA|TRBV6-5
CASLRTGDNEQFF
TGTGCCAGCCTCCGGACAGGAGACAATGAGCAGTTCTTC
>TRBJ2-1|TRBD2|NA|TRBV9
CASSVLAGGSSSYNEQFF
TGTGCCAGCAGCGTGCTAGCGGGAGGGAGTAGCTCCTACAATGAGCAGTTCTTC
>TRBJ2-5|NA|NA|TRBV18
CASSSPMGHQETQYF
TGTGCCAGCTCATCACCCATGGGGCACCAAGAGACCCAGTACTTC
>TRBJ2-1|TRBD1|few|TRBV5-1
CASSFLQGAYNEQFF
TGCGCCAGCAGCTTTTTGCAGGGGGCCTACAATGAGCAGTTCTTC
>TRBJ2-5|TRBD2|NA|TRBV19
CASSPGLASQETQYF
TGTGCCAGTAGTCCAGGACTAGCGAGCCAAGAGACCCAGTACTTC
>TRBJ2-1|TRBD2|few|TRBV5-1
CATNRLAGEVGQFF
TGCGCCACCAACAGACTAGCGGGAGAGGTGGGGCAGTTCTTC
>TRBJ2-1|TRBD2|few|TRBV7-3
CASSLYSGSLGEQFF
TGTGCCAGCAGCTTATATAGCGGGAGTTTGGGTGAGCAGTTCTTC
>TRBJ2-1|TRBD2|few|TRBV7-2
CASSYGGASYNEQFF
TGTGCCAGCAGCTACGGGGGGGCGTCCTACAATGAGCAGTTCTTC
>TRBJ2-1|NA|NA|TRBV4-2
CASSQAGERNEQFF
TGTGCCAGCAGCCAAGCGGGAGAGCGGAATGAGCAGTTCTTC
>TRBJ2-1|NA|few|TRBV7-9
CASSPTSYDYNEQFF
TGTGCCAGCAGCCCAACTAGTTATGACTACAATGAGCAGTTCTTC
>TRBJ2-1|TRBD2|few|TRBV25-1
CASSQASGSGDEQFF
TGTGCCAGCAGTCAGGCTAGCGGGAGTGGCGATGAGCAGTTCTTC
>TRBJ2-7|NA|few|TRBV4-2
CASSQVPSRDEQYF
TGTGCCAGCAGCCAGGTCCCATCGCGCGACGAGCAGTACTTC
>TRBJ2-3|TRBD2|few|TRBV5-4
CASSPTLAGGRGTQYF
TGTGCCAGCAGCCCAACTCTAGCGGGAGGGCGTGGGACGCAGTATTTT
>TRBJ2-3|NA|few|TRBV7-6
CASTTSTSTDTQYF
TGTGCCAGCACGACTTCGACCAGCACAGATACGCAGTATTTT
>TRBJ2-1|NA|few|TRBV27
CASLRGIAYNEQFF
TGTGCCAGTCTAAGGGGCATCGCCTACAATGAGCAGTTCTTC
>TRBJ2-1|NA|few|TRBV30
CAWRPGQGSSYNEQFF
TGTGCCTGGAGACCAGGGCAGGGGAGCTCCTACAATGAGCAGTTCTTC
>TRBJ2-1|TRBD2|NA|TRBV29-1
CSVNGLAENNEQFF
TGCAGCGTAAATGGACTAGCGGAGAACAATGAGCAGTTCTTC
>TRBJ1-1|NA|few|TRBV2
CASTVEGGTEAFF
TGTGCCAGCACCGTTGAAGGGGGCACTGAAGCTTTCTTT
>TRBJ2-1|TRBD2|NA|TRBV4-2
CASSDRSSGLASNEQFF
TGTGCCAGCAGCGACCGTTCTTCGGGACTAGCGAGCAATGAGCAGTTCTTC
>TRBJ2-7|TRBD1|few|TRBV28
CASRPTGKSYEQYF
TGTGCCAGCAGGCCGACAGGGAAGTCCTACGAGCAGTACTTC
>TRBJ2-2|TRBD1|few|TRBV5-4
CASSFPPDRVGNGELFF
TGTGCCAGCAGCTTTCCCCCAGACAGGGTCGGGAACGGGGAGCTGTTTTTT
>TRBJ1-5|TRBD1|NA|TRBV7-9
CASSLGQGLQPQHF
TGTGCCAGCAGCTTGGGACAGGGCCTTCAGCCCCAGCATTTT
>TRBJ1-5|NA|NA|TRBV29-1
CSVASGQGYQPQHF
TGCAGCGTTGCGTCGGGGCAGGGGTATCAGCCCCAGCATTTT
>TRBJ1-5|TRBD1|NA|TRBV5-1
CASSLLGGPNQPQHF
TGCGCCAGCAGCTTGTTAGGGGGCCCTAATCAGCCCCAGCATTTT